These 30 T cell receptor beta chains originate from one sample sequenced in a study of blood T cells in healthy people across ages. A second PCR of about 6 to 12 cycles used a sample-barcoded 5' primer and a J-beta primer mix. MiXCR, applied by TCRdb to the 5' RACE reads, yields one record per CDR3 protein. The data contain around 1.5 million distinct CDR3 sequences, about 35% of them singletons. Material for sequencing was blood. The receptors were gathered from a woman in her thirties in good health.

This rearrangement joins TRBV2 to TRBJ1-4; D not certain. This CDR3 spans 15 amino acids. Germline V lookup: CDR1 SNHLY, CDR2 FYNNEI. V dropped 1 base and J dropped 5 bases, with 11 bases sitting between them. The CDR3: CASSEGGKSNEKLFF. The CDR3 DNA sequence: TGTGCCAGCAGTGAAGGCGGGAAGAGCAATGAAAAACTGTTTTTT.

The table lists this clonotype with a few counts. This chain joins TRBV18 and TRBJ2-7, with TRBD2 identical over 10 bases. The CDR3 spans 15 residues. Per germline, CDR1 KGHSH and CDR2 LQKENI. V shed 2 bases, J shed 7 bases, and the junction held 8 bases outside the gene matches. The CDR3, as DNA: TGTGCCAGCTCACCAGGCGGACTAGCGGTTAGAGAGCAGTACTTC. Translation gives CASSPGGLAVREQYF. The full variable domain, with the rest looked up from reference TRBV18 and TRBJ2-7, is NAGVMQNPRHLVRRRGQEARLRCSPMKGHSHVYWYRQLPEEGLKFMVYLQKENIIDESGMPKERFSAEFPKEGPSILRIQQVVRGDSAAYFCASSPGGLAVREQYFGPGTRLTVT.

This clonotype was detected ten times or more. The chain recombines TRBV20-1 with TRBJ2-7, with D unresolved. Trimming cost V 3 bases and J 3 bases, with 15 bases left between them. Per the germline V gene, CDR1 is DFQATT and CDR2 is SNEGSKA (reference sequence). The CDR3 contains 14 residues. The chain's CDR3 is CSASDRVRNYEQYF. In DNA, the CDR3 is TGCAGTGCTAGTGATAGGGTTCGGAACTACGAGCAGTACTTC.

Notes on this clonotype: A much larger clone differs from this one at a single base, so this may be a read error. The rearrangement joins TRBV2 to TRBJ1-2; no reliable D call. The germline V gene encodes CDR1 SNHLY and CDR2 FYNNEI. CDR3 length equals 10 residues. V was clipped by 5 bases and J by 9 bases, with 7 bases between them. CDR3 in amino acids: CASSTGRYTF. DNA for the CDR3: TGTGCCAGCAGTACCGGACGCTACACCTTC.

This clonotype appeared a few times. This sequence joins TRBV6-1 and TRBJ2-7, with D possibly TRBD1 on 5 matching bases. The CDR3 spans 14 residues. Germline CDR1 MNHNS, CDR2 SASEGT. Trimming cost V 1 base and J 0 bases, with 7 bases left between them. The CDR3 coding sequence is TGTGCCAGCAGTGAAGACAGGAGCTCCTACGAGCAGTACTTC. Translated, it gives CASSEDRSSYEQYF.

V is TRBV29-1 and J is TRBJ2-5; no reliable D call. V lost 5 bases and J 0 bases, leaving 16 bases between the germline ends. Germline-derived CDR1 and CDR2 are SQVTM and ANQGSEA. This CDR3 is 15 amino acids long. CDR3 DNA: TGCAGCGTTACCCCCCGTTCTAGAAACCAAGAGACCCAGTACTTC. Residues: CSVTPRSRNQETQYF.

This chain connects TRBV5-1 to TRBJ2-3, with 7 positions matching TRBD2. Trimming cost V 4 bases and J 0 bases; bases outside gene matches: 5. Germline V gene sequence: CDR1 SGHRS, CDR2 YFSETQ. The CDR3 sequence is 15 residues long. DNA of the CDR3: TGCGCCAGCAGCACAGCGGGAATCAGCACAGATACGCAGTATTTT. Its translation is CASSTAGISTDTQYF.

This clonotype was detected a few times. This chain uses TRBV10-3 with TRBJ2-1; 9 bases match TRBD1. The germline V gene has CDR1 ENHRY and CDR2 SYGVKD. V trimming: 4 bases; J trimming: 3 bases; junction bases outside the gene matches: 4. The CDR3 is 15 amino acids. The CDR3, as DNA: TGTGCCATCAGTGTACAGGGGGCTAACTACAATGAGCAGTTCTTC. This encodes CAISVQGANYNEQFF.

The chain joins TRBV5-1 to TRBJ2-1; D ambiguous. CDR3 length: 12 amino acids. V was trimmed by 4 bases and J by 4 bases, leaving 6 bases between them. Germline lookup yields CDR1 SGHRS and CDR2 YFSETQ. The CDR3 DNA reads as TGCGCCAGCAGCAAGAATTACAATGAGCAGTTCTTC. It codes for CASSKNYNEQFF.

As concerns this clonotype: Mismatch with germline at one junction end may stem from a read error. J is TRBJ1-4 and V is TRBV12-3 or TRBV12-4; 10 positions agree with TRBD1. CDR3 length equals 15 residues. The DNA for the CDR3 is TGTGCCAGCAGTTTTGGGACAGGGGAGAATGAAAAACGGTTTTTT. Its translation: CASSFGTGENEKRFF.

V usage is TRBV10-1 and J usage is TRBJ1-1, with a weak D call TRBD1 (5 bases). The V end lost 1 base, the J end lost 7 bases, and 10 bases lay between the germline ends. The CDR3 runs to 13 residues. Germline V lookup: CDR1 WNHNN, CDR2 SYGVQD (reference sequence). As DNA, the CDR3 is TGCGCCAGCAGTGAGTTCCGGGACCTTGAAGCTTTCTTT. As protein: CASSEFRDLEAFF.

The chain employs TRBV9 and TRBJ1-3; 8 bases map to TRBD1. The CDR3 is made up of 17 amino acids. Germline V gene data show CDR1 as SGDLS and CDR2 as YYNGEE. The ends lost 3 bases at V and 1 base at J; junction bases unmatched: 9. CDR3 sequence (DNA): TGTGCCAGCAGCGGAGGCTTACAGGGGGGATCTGGAAACACCATATATTTT. Protein sequence: CASSGGLQGGSGNTIYF.

The chain combines TRBV28 with TRBJ2-5; D is possibly TRBD1 (5 bases). The DNA matches TRBJ2-7 better at its end, which makes the J call doubtful. CDR3 length: 13 amino acids. CDR1 is MDHEN, CDR2 SYDVKM, per germline. In DNA form, the CDR3 reads TGTGCCAGCAGTCCCCGCGACAGCGACGAGCAGTACTTC. Translating it yields CASSPRDSDEQYF.

V gene TRBV13 combines with J gene TRBJ1-1; no clear D. V was pared by 2 bases and J by 10 bases, with 11 bases between. The CDR3 totals 12 residues. Germline V gene sequence: CDR1 PRHDT, CDR2 FYEKMQ (reference sequence). The CDR3 reads CASSLRDGVAFF. As DNA, the CDR3 is TGTGCCAGCAGCTTACGGGATGGTGTAGCTTTCTTT.

The chain uses TRBV29-1 and TRBJ2-5, with 9 bases that match TRBD2. The germline V gene encodes CDR1 SQVTM and CDR2 ANQGSEA. Unmatched junction bases numbered 11, after V lost 7 bases and J lost 2 bases. The CDR3 spans 15 residues. This chain's CDR3 is CSDSPPAGGQETQYF. The CDR3 DNA reads as TGCAGCGACTCCCCCCCGGCGGGGGGGCAAGAGACCCAGTACTTC.

The CDR3: CASSFSGSTSIGNTIYF. The CDR3 coding sequence is TGTGCCAGCAGTTTTTCAGGGTCTACCAGCATTGGAAACACCATATATTTT. The V call is TRBV12-3 or TRBV12-4, the J call TRBJ1-3; perhaps TRBD1 as D (5 bases). The CDR3 runs 17 residues. Trimming took 3 bases from V and 3 from J, leaving 18 bases between them.

The rearrangement joins TRBV29-1 to TRBJ1-4, with D tentatively TRBD1 (5 bases). Trimming left V 5 bases short and J 7 bases short, with 11 bases between. The CDR3 has 12 residues. The V gene's germline CDR1 is SQVTM and CDR2 ANQGSEA. The CDR3 coding sequence is TGCAGCGTTCCAGACAGTGGTGAAAAACTGTTTTTT. As protein: CSVPDSGEKLFF. The full variable domain, completed using reference TRBV29-1 and TRBJ1-4, is SAVISQKPSRDICQRGTSLTIQCQVDSQVTMMFWYRQQPGQSLTLIATANQGSEATYESGFVIDKFPISRPNLTFSTLTVSNMSPEDSSIYLCSVPDSGEKLFFGSGTQLSVL.

CDR3 sequence: CASSPHSGSYEQYF. CDR3 nucleotides: TGTGCCAGCAGCCCTCACAGCGGGAGTTACGAGCAGTACTTC. This chain uses TRBV7-9 with TRBJ2-7; 8 bases agree with TRBD2. V shed 5 bases, J shed 4 bases, and the junction held 7 bases outside the gene matches. This CDR3 has 14 residues. Germline lookup yields CDR1 SEHNR and CDR2 FQNEAQ (reference sequence).

Only a few counts were recorded for this clonotype. The V call is TRBV7-9, the J call TRBJ2-3; 7 bases agree with TRBD2. V shed 3 bases and J 3 bases; nucleotides not matched to a gene: 3. Germline V lookup: CDR1 SEHNR, CDR2 FQNEAQ (reference sequence). This CDR3 contains 14 residues. CDR3 nucleotides: TGTGCCAGCAGCTTTGCTAGCGGAACAGATACGCAGTATTTT. This gives the protein CASSFASGTDTQYF. Supplemented by reference TRBV7-9 and TRBJ2-3, the full variable domain reads DTGVSQNPRHKITKRGQNVTFRCDPISEHNRLYWYRQTLGQGPEFLTYFQNEAQLEKSRLLSDRFSAERPKGSFSTLEIQRTEQGDSAMYLCASSFASGTDTQYFGPGTRLTVL.

The DNA of the CDR3 is TGCGCCAGCAGCCCCGGACAAGTTCCCGTTTCCGAGCAGTACTTC. Its protein product is CASSPGQVPVSEQYF. J is TRBJ2-7 and V is TRBV5-1, with D possibly TRBD1 on 5 matching bases. V was pared by 4 bases and J by 6 bases, with 20 bases between. The CDR3 extends over 15 amino acids. The V gene's germline CDR1 is SGHRS and CDR2 YFSETQ.

This clonotype was seen just once. V usage is TRBV6-5 and J usage is TRBJ2-4; 8 bases align to TRBD2. The J call may be wrong; the DNA end is better matched by TRBJ2-7. The CDR3 is 14 amino acids. Germline values: CDR1 MNHEY, CDR2 SVGAGI. CDR3 nucleotide sequence: TGTGCCAGCAGTAGAGCGGGAGACCCCTCCGAGCAGTACTTC. Protein sequence: CASSRAGDPSEQYF.

This sequence joins TRBV14 and TRBJ2-1; 10 bases align to TRBD1. This CDR3 spans 16 amino acids. Unmatched junction bases numbered 8, after V lost 0 bases and J lost 9 bases. Germline V gives CDR1 SGHDN, CDR2 FVKESK. The CDR3 loop is CASSQEDRGILTEQFF. The CDR3 region has the DNA TGTGCCAGCAGCCAAGAGGACAGGGGGATACTTACTGAGCAGTTCTTC.

The table lists this clonotype with a few counts. The chain employs TRBV27 and TRBJ2-1; D may be TRBD2 (6 bases). The CDR3 consists of 14 residues. Germline CDR1 reads MNHEY; CDR2 reads SMNVEV (reference sequence). Trimming removed 1 base at V and 8 bases at J, with 12 bases between. The CDR3 sequence is CASSLYGEADEQFF. CDR3 nucleotide sequence: TGTGCCAGCAGTTTATACGGGGAGGCGGATGAGCAGTTCTTC.

A few counts support this clonotype. The V gene is TRBV6-6, the J gene TRBJ2-1, with D maybe TRBD1 (6 bases). Per the germline V gene, CDR1 is MNHNY and CDR2 is SVGAGI (reference sequence). The CDR3 spans 14 residues. V was trimmed by 8 bases and J by 2 bases, leaving 13 bases between them. This CDR3 is CASGNQGTYNEQFF. CDR3 coding DNA: TGTGCCAGCGGAAACCAGGGGACCTACAATGAGCAGTTCTTC.

V usage is TRBV9 and J usage is TRBJ1-2; TRBD1 aligns across 8 bases. Trimming at V came to 5 bases and at J to 4 bases, leaving 10 bases not matched to a gene. This CDR3 region has 15 residues. CDR1 and CDR2 from the germline V gene are SGDLS and YYNGEE. The CDR3 is CASSRPGQEVYGYTF. The CDR3 region has the DNA TGTGCCAGCAGTCGGCCGGGACAGGAAGTCTATGGCTACACCTTC.

This clonotype was recorded many times. The chain carries TRBV12-3 or TRBV12-4 and TRBJ2-5, with D unresolved. With 4 bases removed from V and 2 bases from J, the gap between germline ends came to 17 bases. The CDR3 runs to 16 residues. Here the CDR3 reads CASSSSYREGQETQYF. CDR3 coding DNA: TGTGCCAGCAGTTCCAGTTATAGGGAAGGGCAAGAGACCCAGTACTTC.

The sample holds a few counts of this clonotype. This sequence joins TRBV30 and TRBJ1-5, with D hard to call. Trimming left V 0 bases short and J 7 bases short, with 7 bases between. CDR1 is GTSNPN and CDR2 is SVGIG in the germline V gene (reference sequence). The length of the CDR3 is 12 residues. CDR3 DNA sequence: TGTGCCTGGAGTGTCCAAGGCCAGCCCCAGCATTTT. The encoded protein is CAWSVQGQPQHF.

This clonotype has more than one count but fewer than ten. This chain joins TRBV28 and TRBJ2-3; D is unresolved. The length of the CDR3 is 14 residues. V was pared by 2 bases and J by 1 base, with 7 bases between. Germline loops: CDR1 MDHEN, CDR2 SYDVKM. The chain's CDR3 is CASSLPDGTDTQYF. The CDR3 DNA reads as TGTGCCAGCAGTTTACCTGACGGCACAGATACGCAGTATTTT.

This clonotype is a singleton in its sample. The gene calls are TRBV29-1 and TRBJ2-2, with a tentative D call TRBD1 (6 bases). The germline gives CDR1 SQVTM, CDR2 ANQGSEA. The CDR3 consists of 13 residues. V lost 6 bases and J lost 1, with 9 bases in between. This CDR3 is CSVKDRNTGELFF. CDR3 in DNA: TGCAGCGTGAAGGACAGGAACACCGGGGAGCTGTTTTTT.

The chain uses TRBV7-9 and TRBJ2-1; 7 nucleotides match TRBD2. CDR3 length equals 16 residues. Germline V gives CDR1 SEHNR, CDR2 FQNEAQ (reference sequence). The trim removed 7 bases at V and 4 bases at J, leaving 13 bases unmatched. The CDR3 sequence: CASTPSGGSGYNEQFF. CDR3 coding DNA: TGTGCCAGCACCCCATCGGGCGGGAGCGGGTACAATGAGCAGTTCTTC.